This T cell receptor beta chain derives from a study of EBV T-cell therapy then PD-1 blockade in nasopharyngeal carcinoma. Assay used: immunoSEQ multiplex PCR; TCRdb lists only in-frame clones, some missing. The sample yields 17,000 or so clones, around 80% seen once. Comments on this clone: No antigen is known for it.

Indicated treatment: AdE1-LMPpoly-expanded autologous EBV-specific T-cell therapy followed by anti-PD-1 nivolumab. The CDR3 totals 14 residues. The sequencing used CD8+ T cells from blood, collected at day 0 from a patient whose treatment included autologous EBV-specific T cells and nivolumab. This chain uses TRBV21-1 with TRBJ1-2. TRBV21-1 counts as a pseudogene. The origin of this receptor is a man aged 40-50 years with nasopharyngeal carcinoma. CDR3 region: CASSTSGEETGYTF. For the CDR3, the DNA is TGTGCCAGCAGCACCTCAGGGGAGGAGACTGGCTACACCTTC.